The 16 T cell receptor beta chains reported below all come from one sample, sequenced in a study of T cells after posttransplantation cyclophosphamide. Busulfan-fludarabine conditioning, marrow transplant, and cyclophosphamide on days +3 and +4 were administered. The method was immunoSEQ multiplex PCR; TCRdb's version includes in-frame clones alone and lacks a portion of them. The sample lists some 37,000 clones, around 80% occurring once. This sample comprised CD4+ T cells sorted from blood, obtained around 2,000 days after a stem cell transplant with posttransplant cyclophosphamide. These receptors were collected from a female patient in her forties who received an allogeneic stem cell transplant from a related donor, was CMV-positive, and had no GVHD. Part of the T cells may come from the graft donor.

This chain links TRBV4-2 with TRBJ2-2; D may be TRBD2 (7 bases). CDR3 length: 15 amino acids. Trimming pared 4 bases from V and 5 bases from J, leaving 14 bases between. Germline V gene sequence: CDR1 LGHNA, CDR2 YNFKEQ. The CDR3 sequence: CASSPTAGATGELFF. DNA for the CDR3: TGTGCCAGCAGCCCCACGGCGGGGGCAACCGGGGAGCTGTTTTTT.

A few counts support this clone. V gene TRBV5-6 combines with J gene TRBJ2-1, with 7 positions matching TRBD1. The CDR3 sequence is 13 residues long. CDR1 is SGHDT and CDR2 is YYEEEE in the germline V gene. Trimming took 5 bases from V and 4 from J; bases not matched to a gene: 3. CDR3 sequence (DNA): TGTGCCAGCAGGATGACAGGGTACAATGAGCAGTTCTTC. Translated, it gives CASRMTGYNEQFF.

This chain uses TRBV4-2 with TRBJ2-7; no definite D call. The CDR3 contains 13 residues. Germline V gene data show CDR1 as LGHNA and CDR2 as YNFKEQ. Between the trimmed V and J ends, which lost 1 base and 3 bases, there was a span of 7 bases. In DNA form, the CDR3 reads TGTGCCAGCAGCCAAGGAGGATACTACGAGCAGTACTTC. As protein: CASSQGGYYEQYF.

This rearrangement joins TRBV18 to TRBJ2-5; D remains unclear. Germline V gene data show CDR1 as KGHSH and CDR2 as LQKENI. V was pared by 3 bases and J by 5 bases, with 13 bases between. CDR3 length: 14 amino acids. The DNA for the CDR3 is TGTGCCAGCTCACCTCCGGCTAGTCTGGAGACCCAGTACTTC. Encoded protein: CASSPPASLETQYF.

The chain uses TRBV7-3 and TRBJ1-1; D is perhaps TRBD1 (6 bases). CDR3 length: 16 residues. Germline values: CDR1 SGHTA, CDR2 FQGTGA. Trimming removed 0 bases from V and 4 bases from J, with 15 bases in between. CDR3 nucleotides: TGTGCCAGCAGCTTAACTCCCGGACAGCCTGGCACTGAAGCTTTCTTT. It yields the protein CASSLTPGQPGTEAFF. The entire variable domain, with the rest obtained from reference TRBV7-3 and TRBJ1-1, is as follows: GAGVSQTPSNKVTEKGKYVELRCDPISGHTALYWYRQSLGQGPEFLIYFQGTGAADDSGLPNDRFFAVRPEGSVSTLKIQRTERGDSAVYLCASSLTPGQPGTEAFFGQGTRLTVV.

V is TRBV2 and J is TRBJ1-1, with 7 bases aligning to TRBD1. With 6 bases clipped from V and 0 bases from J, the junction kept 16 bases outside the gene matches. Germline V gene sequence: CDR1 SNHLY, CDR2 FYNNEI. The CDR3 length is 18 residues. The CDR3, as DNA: TGTGCCAGCAGGCCCCGACAGGGAACTATCCTCATGAACACTGAAGCTTTCTTT. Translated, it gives CASRPRQGTILMNTEAFF.

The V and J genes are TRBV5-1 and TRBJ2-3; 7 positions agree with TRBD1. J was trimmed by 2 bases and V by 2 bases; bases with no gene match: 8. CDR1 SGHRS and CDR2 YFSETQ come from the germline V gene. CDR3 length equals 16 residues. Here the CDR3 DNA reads TGCGCCAGCAGCTTCCCGACGACAGGGCACACAGATACGCAGTATTTT. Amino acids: CASSFPTTGHTDTQYF.

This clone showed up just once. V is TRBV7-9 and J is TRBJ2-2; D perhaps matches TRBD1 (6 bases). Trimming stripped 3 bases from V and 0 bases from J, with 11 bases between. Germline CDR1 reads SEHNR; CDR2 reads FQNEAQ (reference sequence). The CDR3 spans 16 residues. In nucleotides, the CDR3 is TGTGCCAGCAGCTTTCAGGGGCCAACGAACACCGGGGAGCTGTTTTTT. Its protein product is CASSFQGPTNTGELFF.

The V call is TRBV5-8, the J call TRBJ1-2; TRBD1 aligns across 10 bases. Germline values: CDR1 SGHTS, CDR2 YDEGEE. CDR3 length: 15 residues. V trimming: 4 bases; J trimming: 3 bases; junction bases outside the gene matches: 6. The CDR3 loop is CASSRGDRGDYGYTF. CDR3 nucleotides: TGTGCCAGCAGCCGGGGGGACAGGGGTGACTATGGCTACACCTTC. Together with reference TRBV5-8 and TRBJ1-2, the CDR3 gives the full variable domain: EAGVTQSPTHLIKTRGQQATLRCSPISGHTSVYWYQQALGLGLQFLLWYDEGEERNRGNFPPRFSGRQFPNYSSELNVNALELEDSALYLCASSRGDRGDYGYTFGSGTRLTVV.

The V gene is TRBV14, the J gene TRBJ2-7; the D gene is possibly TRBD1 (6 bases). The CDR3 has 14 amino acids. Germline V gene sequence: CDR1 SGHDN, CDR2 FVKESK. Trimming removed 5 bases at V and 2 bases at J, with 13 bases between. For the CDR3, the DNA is TGTGCCAGCAGCAGGAACGAGGGGGCCTACGAGCAGTACTTC. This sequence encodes CASSRNEGAYEQYF.

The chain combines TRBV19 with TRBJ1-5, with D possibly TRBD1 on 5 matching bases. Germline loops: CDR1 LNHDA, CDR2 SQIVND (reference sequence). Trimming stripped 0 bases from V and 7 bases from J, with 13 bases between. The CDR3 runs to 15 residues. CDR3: CASSIDRQYMQPQHF. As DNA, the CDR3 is TGTGCCAGTAGTATAGATCGACAGTATATGCAGCCCCAGCATTTT. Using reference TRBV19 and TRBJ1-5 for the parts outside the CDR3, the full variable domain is DGGITQSPKYLFRKEGQNVTLSCEQNLNHDAMYWYRQDPGQGLRLIYYSQIVNDFQKGDIAEGYSVSREKKESFPLTVTSAQKNPTAFYLCASSIDRQYMQPQHFGDGTRLSIL.

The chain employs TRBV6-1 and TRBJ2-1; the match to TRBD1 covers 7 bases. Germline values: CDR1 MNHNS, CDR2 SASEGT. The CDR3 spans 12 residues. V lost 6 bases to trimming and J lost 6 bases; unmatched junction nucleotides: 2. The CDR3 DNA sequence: TGTGCCAGCAGAGGGGACAGCAATGAGCAGTTCTTC. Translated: CASRGDSNEQFF.

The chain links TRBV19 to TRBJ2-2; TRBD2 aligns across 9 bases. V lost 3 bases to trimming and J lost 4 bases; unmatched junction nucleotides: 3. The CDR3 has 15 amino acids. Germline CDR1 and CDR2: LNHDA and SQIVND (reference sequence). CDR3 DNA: TGTGCCAGTAGTATGGCTAGCGGGATCACCGGGGAGCTGTTTTTT. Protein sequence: CASSMASGITGELFF.

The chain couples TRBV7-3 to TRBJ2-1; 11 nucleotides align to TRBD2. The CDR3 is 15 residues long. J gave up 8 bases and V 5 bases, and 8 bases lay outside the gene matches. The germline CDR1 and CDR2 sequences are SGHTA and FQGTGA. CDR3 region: CASSPPGLAVHEQFF. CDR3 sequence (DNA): TGTGCCAGCAGCCCTCCGGGACTAGCGGTCCATGAGCAGTTCTTC. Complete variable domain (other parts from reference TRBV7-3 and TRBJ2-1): GAGVSQTPSNKVTEKGKYVELRCDPISGHTALYWYRQSLGQGPEFLIYFQGTGAADDSGLPNDRFFAVRPEGSVSTLKIQRTERGDSAVYLCASSPPGLAVHEQFFGPGTRLTVL.

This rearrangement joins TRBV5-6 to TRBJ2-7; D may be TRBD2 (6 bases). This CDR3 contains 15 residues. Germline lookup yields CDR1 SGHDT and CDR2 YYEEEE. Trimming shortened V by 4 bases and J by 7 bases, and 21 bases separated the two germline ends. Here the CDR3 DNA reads TGTGCCAGCAGCCGCTCGGAGGGTCTGGTCGGTGAGCAGTACTTC. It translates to CASSRSEGLVGEQYF.

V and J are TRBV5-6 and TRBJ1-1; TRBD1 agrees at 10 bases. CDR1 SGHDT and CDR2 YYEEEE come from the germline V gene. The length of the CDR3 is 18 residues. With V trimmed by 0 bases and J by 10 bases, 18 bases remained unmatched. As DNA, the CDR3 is TGTGCCAGCAGCTTGGCCTTACACCAGGGACAGGGGTCTTTCGTAGCTTTCTTT. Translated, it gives CASSLALHQGQGSFVAFF.